Shown below are 7 T cell receptor beta chains from a single sample sequenced in a study of T cell responses to AZD1222 COVID-19 vaccine. Sequencing was performed with immunoSEQ multiplex PCR; in TCRdb, only in-frame clones are kept and a portion is missing. The sample holds 86,000 or so clones; 90% are singletons and the top ten take around 2.8%. The specimen comprised peripheral blood, sampled on day 0 of AZD1222 vaccination. The receptors were gathered from an adult in good health.

V gene TRBV20-1 combines with J gene TRBJ2-3; 11 bases line up with TRBD2. With V trimmed by 3 bases and J by 7 bases, 3 bases remained unmatched. This CDR3 has 13 residues. Germline CDR1 is DFQATT and CDR2 is SNEGSKA (reference sequence). In DNA form, the CDR3 reads TGCAGTGCTAGTAGCGGGGGGGCAAATACGCAGTATTTT. Encoded protein: CSASSGGANTQYF.

This CDR3 is CSALRLVGSNTGELFF. CDR3 nucleotides: TGCAGCGCCCTGCGACTGGTGGGATCGAACACCGGGGAGCTGTTTTTT. V usage is TRBV29-1 and J usage is TRBJ2-2; D call uncertain. The V and J ends lost 7 bases and 0 bases respectively, with 18 bases between them. The CDR3 sequence is 16 residues long. Germline V gene lookup returns CDR1 SQVTM and CDR2 ANQGSEA.

The chain uses TRBV30 and TRBJ1-6; D not resolved. Trimming removed 2 bases from V and 8 bases from J, with 13 bases in between. The V gene's germline CDR1 is GTSNPN and CDR2 SVGIG (reference sequence). CDR3 length: 14 residues. This CDR3 reads CAWSTVSGDSPLHF. The CDR3 nucleotides read TGTGCCTGGAGTACCGTGTCAGGAGATTCACCCCTCCACTTT.

J is TRBJ2-2 and V is TRBV29-1; weak D call: TRBD2 (6 bases). This CDR3 contains 14 residues. Germline lookup yields CDR1 SQVTM and CDR2 ANQGSEA. Written as DNA, the CDR3 is TGCACCGCCCTTAGCGGTGTGAACACCGGGGAGCTGTTTTTT. Its protein is CTALSGVNTGELFF.

The chain is built from TRBV2 and TRBJ1-5; weak D call: TRBD1 (6 bases). Deletions cut 7 bases from V and 2 bases from J, with 15 bases between. Germline V gives CDR1 SNHLY, CDR2 FYNNEI. CDR3 length equals 15 residues. The CDR3 DNA reads as TGTGCCAGCACCATGGGGGACAACCGCAATCAGCCCCAGCATTTT. Its protein is CASTMGDNRNQPQHF.

The chain employs TRBV19 and TRBJ2-7, with TRBD1 identical over 9 bases. The junction had 4 bases not matched to a gene; V was cut back by 5 bases and J by 2 bases. The CDR3 sequence is 14 residues long. Germline V gene lookup returns CDR1 LNHDA and CDR2 SQIVND (reference sequence). The CDR3 protein is CASSGTGPAYEQYF. In nucleotides, the CDR3 is TGTGCCAGTAGTGGGACAGGGCCCGCCTACGAGCAGTACTTC.

This chain links TRBV28 with TRBJ2-3; TRBD2 matches at 8 bases. Germline CDR1 and CDR2: MDHEN and SYDVKM. Trimming cost V 10 bases and J 4 bases; bases outside gene matches: 16. The CDR3 contains 16 residues. CDR3: CATRGGPGLRADTQYF. DNA of the CDR3: TGTGCCACCCGGGGGGGGCCAGGTTTGAGGGCAGATACGCAGTATTTT.